This T cell receptor (beta chain) was recorded in a study of CD8+ T cells in alopecia areata. cDNA prepared by RNA extraction and subsequent reverse transcription served as the template for sequencing. Produced via immunoSEQ multiplex PCR; TCRdb's table is partial and in-frame only. In the table there are 110,000 to 150,000 clones, less than 65% of which are singletons. A word on this clone: Its antigen remains unknown.

The germline CDR1 and CDR2 sequences are MNHNY and SVGAGI (reference sequence). The CDR3 is made up of 15 amino acids. V was clipped by 0 bases and J by 2 bases; unmatched bases: 1. Study-wide results and caveats: For lesional scalp, especially alopecia totalis/universalis, clonality was higher than in normal scalp. Sequence data from scalp samples additionally include resident alphabeta T cells of normal skin.

Sorting of PBMCs yielded the CD4+ and CD8+ T cells. The chain couples TRBV6-6 to TRBJ1-2; TRBD1 agrees at 9 bases. This receptor was taken from a human donor in good health. Material: CD8+ T cells sorted from blood. The CDR3 DNA reads as TGTGCCAGCAGTTACTCTGGGACAGGGAACTATGGCTACACCTTC. It yields the protein CASSYSGTGNYGYTF.